This T cell receptor beta chain is from a study of blood T cell repertoires in COVID-19. Some clones are missing from TCRdb's copy, which holds only in-frame ones; the method was immunoSEQ multiplex PCR. The profile shows 110,000 to 150,000 clones, around 79% of them singletons. The germline V and J ends were trimmed by 3 bases and 0 bases, with 18 bases remaining between them. This CDR3 comprises 18 residues. Germline values: CDR1 SGHTA, CDR2 FQGNSA. This clonotype originated in a middle-aged man with active or convalescent COVID-19. Sequenced: peripheral blood. The J gene is TRBJ2-1, the V gene TRBV7-2, with D perhaps TRBD2 (6 bases). The CDR3 sequence: CASSLDSGAHYSYNEQFF. The CDR3 DNA reads as TGTGCCAGCAGCTTGGATAGCGGAGCACACTACTCCTACAATGAGCAGTTCTTC.